This T cell receptor beta chain is drawn from a study of regulatory T cells in long-lasting Graves disease. On the study more broadly: In persistent Graves' disease, antithyroid drugs had been taken for over 5 years and TSH receptor antibodies stayed positive. Study results and caveats: Persistent Graves' patients possessed reduced TCR diversity relative to recently diagnosed ones. Repertoires from persistent disease leaned toward TRBV28, TRBJ1-2 and TRBJ2-5.

Researchers made TCR beta libraries by using iRepertoire HTBI primers and running Arm-PCR on CDR3 regions. Original methodology: Under 75 TRBV and about 14 TRBJ segments were identified across samples. TCRdb re-called the multiplex PCR reads with MiXCR, one entry per CDR3 protein. Here the V and J calls rest on TCRdb's processing, not on the authors' analysis. The sample has around 400,000 distinct CDR3 sequences, about a quarter seen once. In this sample, this clonotype turned up many times. Its antigen is undetermined. Germline V lookup: CDR1 SNHLY, CDR2 FYNNEI. The ends were cut back, 6 bases at V and 4 bases at J, with 12 bases in the middle. CDR3 length: 14 residues. Time point of the sample: persistent/refractory GD, antithyroid drugs over 5 years with positive TRAb. PBMC RNA was the source of the TCR library.

This chain uses TRBV2 with TRBJ2-2; perhaps D is TRBD1 or TRBD2 (5 bases each). Material: peripheral blood mononuclear cells (PBMCs), obtained when the disease was refractory, from a patient treated with antithyroid drugs. The TCR comes from a female donor with Graves disease. CDR3 loop: CASRPGPSTGELFF. The CDR3 DNA sequence: TGTGCCAGCAGGCCGGGACCGAGCACCGGGGAGCTGTTTTTT.